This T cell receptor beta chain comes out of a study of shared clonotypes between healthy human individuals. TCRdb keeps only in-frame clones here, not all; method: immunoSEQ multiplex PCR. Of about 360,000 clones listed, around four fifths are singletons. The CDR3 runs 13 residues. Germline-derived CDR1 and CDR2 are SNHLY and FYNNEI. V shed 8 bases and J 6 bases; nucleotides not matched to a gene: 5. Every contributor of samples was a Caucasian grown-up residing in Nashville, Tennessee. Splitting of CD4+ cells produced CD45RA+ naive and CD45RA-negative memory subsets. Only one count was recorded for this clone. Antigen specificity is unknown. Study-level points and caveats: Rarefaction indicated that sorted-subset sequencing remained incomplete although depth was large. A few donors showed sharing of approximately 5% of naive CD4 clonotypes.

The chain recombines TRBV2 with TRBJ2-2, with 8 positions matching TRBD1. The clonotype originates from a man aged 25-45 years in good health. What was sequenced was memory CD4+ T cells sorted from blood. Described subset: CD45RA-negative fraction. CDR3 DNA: TGTGCCAGCGGGAGACAGGGGCCCGGGGAGCTGTTTTTT. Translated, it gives CASGRQGPGELFF.